The 4 T cell receptor beta chains listed next were all sequenced from one sample in a study of cytomegalovirus exposure and HLA in healthy donors. PCR involved 60 Vbeta and 13 Jbeta primers. Some clones are missing from TCRdb's copy, which holds only in-frame ones; the method was immunoSEQ multiplex PCR. Altogether roughly 130,000 clones are present, roughly 80% being singletons, with the ten largest covering 2% to 2.5%. Source material: PBMCs. The source of these receptors is a young man in good health and CMV-seronegative.

This chain joins TRBV2 and TRBJ2-3; 12 positions match TRBD2. Germline-derived CDR1 and CDR2 are SNHLY and FYNNEI. The CDR3 has 18 amino acids. V lost 9 bases to trimming and J lost 0 bases; unmatched junction nucleotides: 13. CDR3 nucleotide sequence: TGTGCCAGTTGGGGGGCGGCTAGCGGGGGGGCCAGCACAGATACGCAGTATTTT. Translation gives CASWGAASGGASTDTQYF.

The chain employs TRBV5-6 and TRBJ2-3; D might be TRBD2 (6 bases). The CDR3 contains 14 residues. Looked up from germline, CDR1 is SGHDT and CDR2 is YYEEEE. The V and J ends lost 2 bases and 4 bases respectively, with 11 bases between them. The CDR3 region is CASSFRSGADTQYF. The DNA for the CDR3 is TGTGCCAGCAGCTTCCGGTCGGGGGCAGATACGCAGTATTTT. The full variable domain, completed using reference TRBV5-6 and TRBJ2-3, is DAGVTQSPTHLIKTRGQQVTLRCSPKSGHDTVSWYQQALGQGPQFIFQYYEEEERQRGNFPDRFSGHQFPNYSSELNVNALLLGDSALYLCASSFRSGADTQYFGPGTRLTVL.

This rearrangement joins TRBV9 to TRBJ2-1, with D perhaps matching TRBD2 (6 bases). CDR1 is SGDLS, CDR2 YYNGEE, per germline. V was shortened by 0 bases and J by 12 bases, with 13 bases between the two germline ends. This CDR3 region has 13 residues. CDR3: CASSVAGAGMQFF. Written as DNA, the CDR3 is TGTGCCAGCAGCGTAGCTGGGGCGGGGATGCAGTTCTTC.

V is TRBV7-9 and J is TRBJ2-4; D possibly corresponds to TRBD1 (5 bases). V lost 1 base, J lost 8 bases, and 15 bases lay in between. Looked up from germline, CDR1 is SEHNR and CDR2 is FQNEAQ (reference sequence). The CDR3 extends over 15 amino acids. CDR3 protein: CASSLGDSRWDIQYF. The CDR3 DNA is TGTGCCAGCAGCTTAGGCGACAGCCGGTGGGACATTCAGTACTTC.